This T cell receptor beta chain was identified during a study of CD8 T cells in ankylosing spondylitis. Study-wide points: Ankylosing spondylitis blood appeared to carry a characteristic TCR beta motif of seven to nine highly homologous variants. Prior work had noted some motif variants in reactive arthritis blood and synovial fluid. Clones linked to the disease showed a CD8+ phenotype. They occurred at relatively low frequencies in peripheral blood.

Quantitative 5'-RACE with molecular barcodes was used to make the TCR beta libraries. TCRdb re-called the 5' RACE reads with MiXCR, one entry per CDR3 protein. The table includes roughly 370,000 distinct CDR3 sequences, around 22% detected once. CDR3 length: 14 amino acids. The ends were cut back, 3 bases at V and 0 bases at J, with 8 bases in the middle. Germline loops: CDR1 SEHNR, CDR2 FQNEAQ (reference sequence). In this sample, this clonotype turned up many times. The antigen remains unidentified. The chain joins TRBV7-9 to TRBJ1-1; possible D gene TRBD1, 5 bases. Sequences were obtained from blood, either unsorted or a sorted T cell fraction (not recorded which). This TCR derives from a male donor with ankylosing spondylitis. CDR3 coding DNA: TGTGCCAGCAGCTTCCGGGGACTGAACACTGAAGCTTTCTTT. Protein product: CASSFRGLNTEAFF.